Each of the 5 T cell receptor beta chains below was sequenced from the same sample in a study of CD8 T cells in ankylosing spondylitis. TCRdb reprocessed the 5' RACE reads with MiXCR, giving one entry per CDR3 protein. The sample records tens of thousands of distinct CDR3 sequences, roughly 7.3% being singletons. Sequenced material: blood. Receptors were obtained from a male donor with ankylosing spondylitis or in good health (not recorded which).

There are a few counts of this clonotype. The CDR3, as DNA: TGTGCCAGCAGCCAAGCGTCGCGGGAGCAGTATTTT. It encodes CASSQASREQYF. The chain links TRBV3-1 to TRBJ2-3; D is possibly TRBD2 (6 bases). The germline V and J ends were trimmed by 1 base and 11 bases, with 10 bases remaining between them. Germline V gene lookup returns CDR1 LGHDT and CDR2 YNNKEL (reference sequence). This CDR3 comprises 12 residues.

The CDR3: CASRPGLAGPSSYNEQFF. CDR3 DNA: TGTGCCAGCAGGCCGGGACTAGCGGGACCTAGCTCCTACAATGAGCAGTTCTTC. The genes are TRBV12-3 or TRBV12-4 and TRBJ2-1, with 13 bases lining up with TRBD2. J was trimmed by 0 bases and V by 6 bases; bases with no gene match: 8. CDR3 length: 18 residues.

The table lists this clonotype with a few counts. The CDR3 nucleotides are TGTGCCAGCAGTTTTAGCGGGAACGTGTACGAGCAGTACTTC. This translates into CASSFSGNVYEQYF. This sequence joins TRBV28 and TRBJ2-7; 8 bases match TRBD2. J lost 4 bases, V lost 3 bases, and 5 bases had no gene match. Looked up from germline, CDR1 is MDHEN and CDR2 is SYDVKM. This CDR3 has 14 amino acids.

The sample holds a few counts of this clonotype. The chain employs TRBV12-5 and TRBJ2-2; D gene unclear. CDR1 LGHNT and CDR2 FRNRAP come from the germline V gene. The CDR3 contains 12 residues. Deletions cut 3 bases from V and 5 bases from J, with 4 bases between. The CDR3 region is CASGFQTGELFF. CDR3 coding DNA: TGTGCTAGTGGTTTCCAAACCGGGGAGCTGTTTTTT.

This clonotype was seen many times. CDR3 in DNA: TGCAGCGCCGGCCAGGGGCGAGATACGCAGTATTTT. Its translation: CSAGQGRDTQYF. The V gene is TRBV29-1, the J gene TRBJ2-3; TRBD1 is a possible D gene (6 bases). CDR1 and CDR2 from the germline V gene are SQVTM and ANQGSEA. V lost 7 bases, J lost 5 bases, and 13 bases lay in between. The CDR3 is 12 amino acids.